The 30 T cell receptor beta chains below were found in one sample sequenced in a study of blood T cell repertoires in COVID-19. Repertoires were generated with immunoSEQ multiplex PCR, while TCRdb's copy carries only in-frame clones and drops some. The table lists 100,000 to 150,000 clones, around four fifths of them singletons, with around 5.5% in the top ten. Sequencing was performed on peripheral blood. The receptors were sampled from a man aged 55 to 70 with acute or convalescent COVID-19.

The chain couples TRBV7-3 to TRBJ2-5, with 12 nucleotides matching TRBD2. The CDR3 runs to 16 residues. After removal of 2 bases from V and 4 bases from J, the junction contained 5 bases not matched to a gene. Looked up from germline, CDR1 is SGHTA and CDR2 is FQGTGA. The CDR3 here is CASSLGLAGNGETQYF. CDR3 nucleotides: TGTGCCAGCAGCTTAGGACTAGCGGGAAACGGAGAGACCCAGTACTTC.

CDR3 nucleotides: TGTGCCAGCAGCTTAGACGGGGAAAACACTGAAGCTTTCTTT. Its protein product is CASSLDGENTEAFF. V and J are TRBV11-1 and TRBJ1-1, with D hard to call. Trimming pared 1 base from V and 2 bases from J, leaving 8 bases between. This CDR3 is 14 amino acids long. Germline V lookup: CDR1 SGHAT, CDR2 FQDESV (reference sequence).

The gene calls are TRBV28 and TRBJ2-1, with 8 positions matching TRBD1. The germline V gene encodes CDR1 MDHEN and CDR2 SYDVKM. The CDR3 loop spans 15 amino acids. Trimming took 8 bases from V and 1 from J; bases not matched to a gene: 7. CDR3 DNA: TGTGCCAGCGATCCAGGGGGCGGTTCCTACAATGAGCAGTTCTTC. The encoded protein is CASDPGGGSYNEQFF.

On this clone itself: One end of the junction is discordant with germline, which a read error may explain. J is TRBJ1-2 and V is TRBV3-1 (or the pseudogene TRBV3-2); 9 nucleotides line up with TRBD1. Germline V gene data show CDR1 as LGHDT and CDR2 as YNNKEL (reference sequence). CDR3 length: 11 residues. The CDR3 loop reads CASRQGDRVSF. CDR3 coding DNA: TGTGCCAGCAGACAGGGGGACAGGGTCTCCTTC.

The chain employs TRBV30 and TRBJ1-1; weak D call: TRBD1 (5 bases). The CDR3 is 15 residues long. V was shortened by 3 bases and J by 2 bases, with 16 bases between the two germline ends. The germline gives CDR1 GTSNPN, CDR2 SVGIG (reference sequence). CDR3 bases: TGTGCCTGGAGCGCTCGTACGGGGGTAAACACTGAAGCTTTCTTT. Translated: CAWSARTGVNTEAFF.

This clone has only a few counts. The gene calls are TRBV25-1 and TRBJ2-1; 9 bases are a match to TRBD1. Germline CDR1 MGHDK, CDR2 SYGVNS. The CDR3 covers 15 residues. The V gene end was trimmed by 6 bases and the J gene end by 4 bases; junction bases not matched to a gene: 7. CDR3 protein: CASSNSGTGYNEQFF. The CDR3 coding sequence is TGTGCCAGCAGCAACTCCGGGACAGGGTACAATGAGCAGTTCTTC.

This chain links TRBV7-3 with TRBJ1-2; D gene ambiguous. Germline loops: CDR1 SGHTA, CDR2 FQGTGA. V lost 5 bases to trimming and J lost 5 bases, with 18 bases between them. The CDR3 runs 15 residues. CDR3 in DNA: TGTGCCAGCAGCCCCGATCGGGGATACAGTTATGGCTACACCTTC. It encodes CASSPDRGYSYGYTF.

The CDR3 here is CASSREMGNRYEQYF. The CDR3 DNA reads TGTGCCAGCAGCCGGGAGATGGGCAACCGGTACGAGCAGTACTTC. V is TRBV6-5 and J is TRBJ2-7, with D perhaps matching TRBD2 (6 bases). CDR1 and CDR2 from the germline V gene are MNHEY and SVGAGI. The CDR3 length is 15 residues. V was clipped by 6 bases and J by 4 bases, with 19 bases between them.

V usage is TRBV7-9 and J usage is TRBJ1-1, with TRBD1 matching 10 bases. The CDR3 contains 16 residues. In germline, CDR1 is SEHNR, CDR2 FQNEAQ (reference sequence). V shed 5 bases, J shed 0 bases, and the junction held 6 bases outside the gene matches. This chain's CDR3 is CASSRGQGPMNTEAFF. The DNA of the CDR3 is TGTGCCAGCAGCCGGGGACAGGGGCCCATGAACACTGAAGCTTTCTTT. Combining the CDR3 with reference TRBV7-9 and TRBJ1-1 gives the whole variable domain DTGVSQNPRHKITKRGQNVTFRCDPISEHNRLYWYRQTLGQGPEFLTYFQNEAQLEKSRLLSDRFSAERPKGSFSTLEIQRTEQGDSAMYLCASSRGQGPMNTEAFFGQGTRLTVV.

CDR3 in amino acids: CASSTRDRGQETQYF. The CDR3 nucleotides read TGTGCCAGCAGCACACGGGACAGGGGGCAAGAGACCCAGTACTTC. This chain uses TRBV9 with TRBJ2-5; 11 bases align to TRBD1. Germline V gene data show CDR1 as SGDLS and CDR2 as YYNGEE. Losses at the gene ends were 4 bases for V and 2 bases for J; bases not matched to a gene: 4. There are 15 residues in the CDR3.

J is TRBJ1-1 and V is TRBV15; no clear D. This CDR3 has 17 amino acids. Trimming pared 0 bases from V and 0 bases from J, leaving 14 bases between. The germline V gene has CDR1 LNHNV and CDR2 YYDKDF (reference sequence). Here the CDR3 DNA reads TGTGCCACCAGCAGAGATTTGGGCAGCCCTATGAACACTGAAGCTTTCTTT. This gives the protein CATSRDLGSPMNTEAFF.

The chain is built from TRBV4-1 and TRBJ2-2, with TRBD2 as a possible D gene (5 bases). Trimming removed 0 bases at V and 6 bases at J, with 8 bases between. CDR1 and CDR2 from the germline V gene are MGHRA and YSYEKL. This CDR3 region has 14 residues. Here the CDR3 reads CASSQESGPGELFF. Written as DNA, the CDR3 is TGCGCCAGCAGCCAAGAGAGCGGACCCGGGGAGCTGTTTTTT.

The rearrangement joins TRBV9 to TRBJ2-7; possibly TRBD1 for D (8 bases). Germline CDR1 SGDLS, CDR2 YYNGEE. There are 15 residues in the CDR3. Trimming took 4 bases from V and 5 from J, leaving 19 bases between them. CDR3 nucleotides: TGTGCCAGCAGCCCAGGGGGCGGGGGACCCAACGAGCAGTACTTC. Protein: CASSPGGGGPNEQYF.

This clone has at least ten counts. The rearrangement uses TRBV6-4 and TRBJ2-2, with D maybe TRBD2 (6 bases). The V gene lost 2 bases and the J gene lost 7 bases, with 14 bases spanning the gap. Germline V gives CDR1 MRHNA, CDR2 SNTAGT. The CDR3 loop spans 15 amino acids. This chain's CDR3 is CASSDRAEGHGELFF. As DNA, the CDR3 is TGTGCCAGCAGTGACAGGGCGGAGGGCCACGGGGAGCTGTTTTTT.

This sequence joins TRBV10-2 and TRBJ2-7, with 12 bases fitting TRBD1. The germline gives CDR1 WSHSY, CDR2 SAAADI. The ends lost 9 bases at V and 6 bases at J; junction bases unmatched: 6. This CDR3 is 13 amino acids long. CDR3 protein: CASEGDRGLEQYF. CDR3 DNA: TGCGCCAGTGAGGGGGACAGGGGGCTCGAGCAGTACTTC.

CDR3 sequence: CASTSGTNPNQPQHF. CDR3 DNA sequence: TGTGCCAGCACATCCGGGACAAACCCCAATCAGCCCCAGCATTTT. This chain links TRBV3-1 (or the pseudogene TRBV3-2) with TRBJ1-5; weak D call: TRBD1 (6 bases). The germline V and J ends were trimmed by 7 bases and 3 bases, with 16 bases remaining between them. CDR1 and CDR2 from the germline V gene are LGHDT and YNNKEL (reference sequence). This CDR3 region has 15 residues.

This clone has more than one count but fewer than ten. This sequence joins TRBV5-5 and TRBJ2-2, with 14 bases matching TRBD2. The germline V gene has CDR1 SGHKS and CDR2 YYEKEE (reference sequence). The ends lost 5 bases at V and 6 bases at J; junction bases unmatched: 9. The CDR3 covers 17 residues. CDR3 residues: CASRKWGLAGDPGELFF. CDR3 nucleotides: TGTGCCAGCAGGAAATGGGGACTAGCGGGGGACCCCGGGGAGCTGTTTTTT.

The chain carries TRBV9 and TRBJ1-3, with D unresolved. The CDR3 loop spans 16 amino acids. Trimming took 2 bases from V and 0 from J, leaving 12 bases between them. Germline lookup yields CDR1 SGDLS and CDR2 YYNGEE. CDR3 amino acids: CASSVHSTPSGNTIYF. The CDR3 DNA reads as TGTGCCAGCAGCGTGCACAGTACCCCCTCTGGAAACACCATATATTTT.

This chain links TRBV6-2 or TRBV6-3 with TRBJ2-7; D ambiguous. Trimming took 5 bases from V and 2 from J, leaving 4 bases between them. CDR1 is MNHEY and CDR2 is SVGEGT in the germline V gene. The CDR3 runs 11 residues. CDR3 nucleotide sequence: TGTGCCAGCAGTCCCGCCTACGAGCAGTACTTC. It translates to CASSPAYEQYF.

V gene TRBV19 combines with J gene TRBJ2-2; a weak D match, TRBD2 (7 bases). The CDR3 contains 17 residues. Germline values: CDR1 LNHDA, CDR2 SQIVND (reference sequence). V was shortened by 2 bases and J by 4 bases, with 17 bases between the two germline ends. The CDR3 here is CASSILSGGRGTGELFF. The CDR3 coding sequence is TGTGCCAGTAGTATACTTTCCGGGGGGCGCGGCACCGGGGAGCTGTTTTTT.

The gene calls are TRBV4-1 and TRBJ1-3; D is unresolved. The CDR3 is 15 residues long. CDR1 MGHRA and CDR2 YSYEKL come from the germline V gene. The V gene lost 4 bases and the J gene lost 0 bases, with 10 bases spanning the gap. CDR3 protein: CASSLDSSSGNTIYF. The CDR3 bases are TGCGCCAGCAGCCTGGACTCGAGCTCTGGAAACACCATATATTTT.

In its sample, this clone was seen a few times. The J gene is TRBJ2-3, the V gene TRBV13; TRBD2 aligns across 8 bases. The ends lost 5 bases at V and 7 bases at J; junction bases unmatched: 11. The length of the CDR3 is 15 residues. The germline gives CDR1 PRHDT, CDR2 FYEKMQ (reference sequence). CDR3 loop: CASSKAAGGVHTQYF. CDR3 DNA sequence: TGTGCCAGCAGCAAAGCGGCGGGGGGTGTACATACGCAGTATTTT.

The chain recombines TRBV5-1 with TRBJ1-4, with D possibly being TRBD1 (5 bases). V was cut by 3 bases and J by 5 bases, with 14 bases left in between. The germline gives CDR1 SGHRS, CDR2 YFSETQ. The CDR3 runs to 15 residues. The CDR3 region is CASSWGRWRNEKLFF. CDR3 nucleotides: TGCGCCAGCAGCTGGGGCCGGTGGCGGAATGAAAAACTGTTTTTT.

This chain connects TRBV28 to TRBJ2-7; D remains ambiguous. The germline V gene has CDR1 MDHEN and CDR2 SYDVKM. Trimming pared 6 bases from V and 1 base from J, leaving 10 bases between. This CDR3 has 13 amino acids. The DNA for the CDR3 is TGTGCCAGCAGAGAATCAACATCCTACGAGCAGTACTTC. It is translated as CASRESTSYEQYF.

This sequence joins TRBV18 and TRBJ2-7, with 9 bases aligning to TRBD2. After removal of 6 bases from V and 1 base from J, the junction contained 4 bases not matched to a gene. The CDR3 loop spans 14 amino acids. Germline V gene sequence: CDR1 KGHSH, CDR2 LQKENI. Here the CDR3 DNA reads TGTGCCAGCTCTAGCAGCGGGGGGTCCTACGAGCAGTACTTC. Amino acids: CASSSSGGSYEQYF.

This clone was seen a few times. The V and J genes are TRBV2 and TRBJ2-7; TRBD1 aligns across 7 bases. The CDR3 extends over 14 amino acids. With 7 bases clipped from V and 2 bases from J, the junction kept 8 bases outside the gene matches. The germline CDR1 and CDR2 sequences are SNHLY and FYNNEI. CDR3 sequence reads: CASKETGATYEQYF. CDR3 nucleotides: TGTGCCAGCAAAGAAACAGGGGCCACCTACGAGCAGTACTTC.

The rearrangement links TRBV5-1 to TRBJ2-7; 10 bases map to TRBD2. This CDR3 region has 17 residues. With V trimmed by 3 bases and J by 1 base, 10 bases remained unmatched. The germline gives CDR1 SGHRS, CDR2 YFSETQ. CDR3 in amino acids: CASSSGIAGGISYEQYF. The CDR3 bases are TGCGCCAGCAGCTCGGGAATAGCGGGGGGTATTTCCTACGAGCAGTACTTC.

The chain has TRBV6-5 and TRBJ2-4, with D possibly TRBD2 on 6 matching bases. This CDR3 is built from 16 residues. The germline CDR1 and CDR2 sequences are MNHEY and SVGAGI. V lost 0 bases and J lost 0, with 9 bases in between. The DNA of the CDR3 is TGTGCCAGCAGTTACTCGGCGGGGCGAGCCAAAAACATTCAGTACTTC. It is translated as CASSYSAGRAKNIQYF.

The V and J genes are TRBV12-5 and TRBJ1-1; 8 positions agree with TRBD1. In germline, CDR1 is LGHNT, CDR2 FRNRAP. The CDR3 sequence is 14 residues long. V gave up 7 bases and J gave up 0 bases; unmatched junction bases: 4. The CDR3, as DNA: TGTGCTAGTGCCCAGGGGGCTATGAACACTGAAGCTTTCTTT. Its translation: CASAQGAMNTEAFF.

In the case of this clone: Other nucleotide sequences in the sample specify the same CDR3. V gene TRBV7-3 combines with J gene TRBJ1-1; tentative D call: TRBD1 (5 bases). This CDR3 contains 16 residues. Trimming took 5 bases from V and 0 from J, leaving 16 bases between them. Germline-derived CDR1 and CDR2 are SGHTA and FQGTGA. This chain's CDR3 is CASSRQGPPMNTEAFF. In DNA, the CDR3 is TGTGCCAGCAGCCGTCAGGGTCCCCCTATGAACACTGAAGCTTTCTTT.